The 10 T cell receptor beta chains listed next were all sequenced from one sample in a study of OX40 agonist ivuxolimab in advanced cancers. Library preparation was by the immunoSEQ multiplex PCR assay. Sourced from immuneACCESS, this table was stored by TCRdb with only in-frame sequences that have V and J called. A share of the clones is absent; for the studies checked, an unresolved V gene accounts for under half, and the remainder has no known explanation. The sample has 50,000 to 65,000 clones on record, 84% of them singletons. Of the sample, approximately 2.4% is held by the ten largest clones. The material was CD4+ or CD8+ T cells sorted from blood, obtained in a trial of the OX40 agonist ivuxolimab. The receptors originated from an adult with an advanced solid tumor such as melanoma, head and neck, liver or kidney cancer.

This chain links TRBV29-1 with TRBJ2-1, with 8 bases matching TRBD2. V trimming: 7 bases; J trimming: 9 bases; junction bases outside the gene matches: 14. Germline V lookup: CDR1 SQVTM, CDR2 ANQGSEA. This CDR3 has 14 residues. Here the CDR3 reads CSATGQRERSEQFF. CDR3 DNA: TGCAGCGCGACGGGCCAGCGGGAGAGGAGTGAGCAGTTCTTC.

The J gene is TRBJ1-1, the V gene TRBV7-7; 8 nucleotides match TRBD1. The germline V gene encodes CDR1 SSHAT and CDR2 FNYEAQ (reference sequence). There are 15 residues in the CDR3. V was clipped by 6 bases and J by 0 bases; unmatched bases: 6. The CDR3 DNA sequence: TGTGCCAGCAGATACAGGGGGGGATTGAACACTGAAGCTTTCTTT. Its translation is CASRYRGGLNTEAFF.

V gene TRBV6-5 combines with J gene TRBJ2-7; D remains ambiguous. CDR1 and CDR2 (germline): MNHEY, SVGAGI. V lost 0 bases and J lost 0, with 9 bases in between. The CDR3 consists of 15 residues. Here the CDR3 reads CASSYSFLSSYEQYF. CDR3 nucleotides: TGTGCCAGCAGTTACTCGTTTCTTAGCTCCTACGAGCAGTACTTC.

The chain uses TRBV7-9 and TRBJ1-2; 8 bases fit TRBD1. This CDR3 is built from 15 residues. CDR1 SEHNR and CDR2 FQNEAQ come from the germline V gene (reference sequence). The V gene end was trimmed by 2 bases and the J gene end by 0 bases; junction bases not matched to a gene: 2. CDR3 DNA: TGTGCCAGCAGCTTATCAGGGGGCCCTAACTATGGCTACACCTTC. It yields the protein CASSLSGGPNYGYTF. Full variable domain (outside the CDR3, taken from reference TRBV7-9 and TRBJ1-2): DTGVSQNPRHKITKRGQNVTFRCDPISEHNRLYWYRQTLGQGPEFLTYFQNEAQLEKSRLLSDRFSAERPKGSFSTLEIQRTEQGDSAMYLCASSLSGGPNYGYTFGSGTRLTVV.

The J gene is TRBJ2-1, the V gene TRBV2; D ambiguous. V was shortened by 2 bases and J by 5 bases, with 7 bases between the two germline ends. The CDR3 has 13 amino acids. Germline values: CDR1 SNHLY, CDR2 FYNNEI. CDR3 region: CASSESQNNEQFF. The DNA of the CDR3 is TGTGCCAGCAGTGAATCACAGAACAATGAGCAGTTCTTC.

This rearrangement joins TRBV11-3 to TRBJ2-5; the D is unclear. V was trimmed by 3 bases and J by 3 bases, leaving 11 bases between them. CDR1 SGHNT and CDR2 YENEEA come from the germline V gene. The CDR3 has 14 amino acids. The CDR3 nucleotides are TGTGCCAGCAGCTTCAACCTAGGCGAAGAGACCCAGTACTTC. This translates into CASSFNLGEETQYF.

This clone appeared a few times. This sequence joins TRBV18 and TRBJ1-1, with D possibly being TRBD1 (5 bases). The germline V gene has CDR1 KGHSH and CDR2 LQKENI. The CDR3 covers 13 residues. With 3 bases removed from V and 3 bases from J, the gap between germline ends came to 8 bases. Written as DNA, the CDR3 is TGTGCCAGCTCACCCATGGGGGACACTGAAGCTTTCTTT. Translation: CASSPMGDTEAFF.

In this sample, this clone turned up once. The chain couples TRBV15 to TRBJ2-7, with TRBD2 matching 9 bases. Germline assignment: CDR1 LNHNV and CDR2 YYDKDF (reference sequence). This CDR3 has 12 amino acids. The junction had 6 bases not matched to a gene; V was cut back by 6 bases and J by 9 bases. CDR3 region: CATRDSGGRQYF. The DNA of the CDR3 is TGTGCCACCAGAGATAGCGGGGGACGGCAGTACTTC.

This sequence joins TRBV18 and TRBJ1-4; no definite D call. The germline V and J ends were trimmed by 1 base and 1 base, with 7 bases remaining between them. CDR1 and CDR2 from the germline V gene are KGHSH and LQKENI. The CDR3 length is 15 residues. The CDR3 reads CASSPQEITNEKLFF. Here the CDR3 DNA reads TGTGCCAGCTCACCACAGGAGATAACTAATGAAAAACTGTTTTTT.

In DNA form, the CDR3 reads TGTGCCAGCAGCCAACCTAGCGGGAGCACAGATACGCAGTATTTT. This translates into CASSQPSGSTDTQYF. V is TRBV5-6 and J is TRBJ2-3; 8 bases agree with TRBD2. V trimming: 4 bases; J trimming: 0 bases; junction bases outside the gene matches: 4. The length of the CDR3 is 15 residues. Germline V lookup: CDR1 SGHDT, CDR2 YYEEEE.